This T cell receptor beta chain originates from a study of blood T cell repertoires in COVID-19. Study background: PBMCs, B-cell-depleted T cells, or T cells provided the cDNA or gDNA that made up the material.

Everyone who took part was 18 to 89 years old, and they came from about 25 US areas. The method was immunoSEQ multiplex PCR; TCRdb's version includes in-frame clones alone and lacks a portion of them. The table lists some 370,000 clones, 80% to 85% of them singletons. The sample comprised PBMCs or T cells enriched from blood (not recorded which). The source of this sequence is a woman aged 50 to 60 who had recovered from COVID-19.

CDR3 DNA: TGTGCCAGCAGCGGGCGGAGGACAGGTACCAAAGAGACCCAGTACTTC. Its protein product is CASSGRRTGTKETQYF. The chain uses TRBV11-2 and TRBJ2-5; 7 bases map to TRBD1. Per germline, CDR1 SGHAT and CDR2 FQNNGV. The CDR3 sequence is 16 residues long. V dropped 5 bases and J dropped 3; count of bases not matched to a gene: 12.